The sequence of this T cell receptor beta chain was determined in a study of technical replicates of blood from a few donors. The V gene lost 2 bases and the J gene lost 7 bases, with 5 bases spanning the gap. CDR1 KGHSH and CDR2 LQKENI come from the germline V gene. The length of the CDR3 is 12 residues. Clones were read by immunoSEQ multiplex PCR, and TCRdb kept only the in-frame ones, dropping some. There are 60,000 to 90,000 clones in the sample; roughly 89% occur only once, and about 0.35% lies in the top ten. Sequencing was performed on T cells isolated from PBMCs. The chain is built from TRBV18 and TRBJ2-2; D call uncertain. This TCR came from a human donor in good health. The CDR3 loop reads CASSPGSGELFF. Here the CDR3 DNA reads TGTGCCAGCTCACCAGGTAGCGGGGAGCTGTTTTTT.